This entry lists 22 T cell receptor beta chains sequenced from one sample in a study of blood T cell repertoires in COVID-19. Assay used: immunoSEQ multiplex PCR; TCRdb lists only in-frame clones, some missing. The sample records 200,000 to 250,000 clones, roughly 81% being singletons. Input material: peripheral blood. Receptor source: a man aged 45-65 years who had recovered from COVID-19.

This sequence joins TRBV5-1 and TRBJ2-2; 13 nucleotides agree with TRBD2. Germline CDR1 is SGHRS and CDR2 is YFSETQ. CDR3 size: 16 residues. Unmatched junction bases numbered 2, after V lost 6 bases and J lost 0 bases. The CDR3 sequence: CASIGLAGANTGELFF. The CDR3 DNA follows: TGCGCCAGCATTGGACTAGCGGGAGCGAACACCGGGGAGCTGTTTTTT.

The chain recombines TRBV4-2 with TRBJ1-2; 7 bases align to TRBD1. From germline, CDR1 is LGHNA and CDR2 YNFKEQ. The V gene end was trimmed by 2 bases and the J gene end by 8 bases; junction bases not matched to a gene: 8. The CDR3 length is 14 residues. CDR3 residues: CASSQTGQMKGYTF. The CDR3 nucleotides read TGTGCCAGCAGCCAAACGGGACAGATGAAGGGCTACACCTTC.

The rearrangement uses TRBV12-3 or TRBV12-4 and TRBJ1-1; D is ambiguous. Trimming left V 5 bases short and J 7 bases short, with 8 bases between. This CDR3 spans 11 amino acids. CDR3 in amino acids: CASSPSGEAFF. CDR3 nucleotide sequence: TGTGCCAGCAGTCCCTCGGGTGAAGCTTTCTTT.

The J gene is TRBJ1-1, the V gene TRBV10-3; no reliable D call. The germline CDR1 and CDR2 sequences are ENHRY and SYGVKD. The CDR3 has 14 amino acids. The ends were cut back, 6 bases at V and 4 bases at J, with 15 bases in the middle. This chain's CDR3 is CAIRIGLSGTEAFF. DNA for the CDR3: TGTGCCATCAGGATCGGCCTTTCGGGCACTGAAGCTTTCTTT.

This clone came up once. The rearrangement joins TRBV27 to TRBJ2-6; D unclear. The CDR3 sequence is 17 residues long. V was pared by 2 bases and J by 1 base, with 12 bases between. Germline V gene data show CDR1 as MNHEY and CDR2 as SMNVEV (reference sequence). CDR3 in amino acids: CASSLVSFLSGANVLTF. As DNA, the CDR3 is TGTGCCAGCAGTTTAGTCAGTTTTCTGTCTGGGGCCAACGTCCTGACTTTC.

V gene TRBV24-1 combines with J gene TRBJ2-7; D might be TRBD1 (5 bases). The CDR3 spans 15 residues. Germline V CDR1 and CDR2: KGHDR, SFDVKD. V lost 3 bases and J 0 bases, leaving 11 bases between the germline ends. CDR3 coding DNA: TGTGCCACCAGTGATAGGACACGAAGCTCCTACGAGCAGTACTTC. This gives the protein CATSDRTRSSYEQYF.

The genes are TRBV28 and TRBJ2-5, with TRBD1 identical over 7 bases. With V trimmed by 2 bases and J by 4 bases, 10 bases remained unmatched. The germline V gene encodes CDR1 MDHEN and CDR2 SYDVKM. The CDR3 consists of 16 residues. The CDR3 region is CASSLTVTGWAETQYF. CDR3 sequence (DNA): TGTGCCAGCAGTTTAACAGTGACAGGGTGGGCAGAGACCCAGTACTTC.

The chain recombines TRBV27 with TRBJ2-1; weak D call: TRBD1 (5 bases). The CDR3 is 18 amino acids. Germline CDR1 and CDR2: MNHEY and SMNVEV (reference sequence). V lost 3 bases, J lost 0 bases, and 18 bases lay in between. CDR3 residues: CASSFKGLVSISYNEQFF. In DNA, the CDR3 is TGTGCCAGCAGTTTCAAGGGGTTGGTGTCCATCTCCTACAATGAGCAGTTCTTC.

The chain recombines TRBV28 with TRBJ2-1, with 7 bases that match TRBD2. Germline V gives CDR1 MDHEN, CDR2 SYDVKM. V shed 4 bases, J shed 5 bases, and the junction held 5 bases outside the gene matches. This CDR3 spans 14 amino acids. CDR3 DNA sequence: TGTGCCAGCAGTTCTCCGGGACTAAACAATGAGCAGTTCTTC. Protein product: CASSSPGLNNEQFF.

The chain uses TRBV9 and TRBJ2-3, with 7 bases aligning to TRBD2. The J segment lost 0 bases and the V segment lost 4 bases, leaving 14 bases of the junction unmatched. CDR1 is SGDLS and CDR2 is YYNGEE in the germline V gene. This CDR3 contains 18 residues. The CDR3 coding sequence is TGTGCCAGCAGCTCACCAGACGGGTCGGGACTAAGCACAGATACGCAGTATTTT. Translation: CASSSPDGSGLSTDTQYF.

The CDR3: CASSPYNRGLYEQYF. CDR3 bases: TGTGCCAGCAGCCCGTACAACAGGGGGCTCTACGAGCAGTACTTC. J is TRBJ2-7 and V is TRBV5-6, with TRBD1 matching over 9 bases. The ends lost 4 bases at V and 3 bases at J; junction bases unmatched: 8. CDR3 length equals 15 residues. Per the germline V gene, CDR1 is SGHDT and CDR2 is YYEEEE.

This clone occurred a few times. The rearrangement joins TRBV24-1 to TRBJ2-3; 10 nucleotides match TRBD2. CDR3 length equals 15 residues. CDR1 is KGHDR and CDR2 is SFDVKD in the germline V gene. V shed 5 bases, J shed 4 bases, and the junction held 5 bases outside the gene matches. This CDR3 is CATSANSGRADTQYF. The CDR3 nucleotides are TGTGCCACCAGTGCCAACAGCGGGAGGGCAGATACGCAGTATTTT.

The CDR3 bases are TGTGCCAGCAGCGGAAGAATAACGGGGGTGGGCTACAATGAGCAGTTCTTC. It is translated as CASSGRITGVGYNEQFF. This sequence joins TRBV7-6 and TRBJ2-1; a weak D match, TRBD2 (6 bases). CDR3 size: 17 residues. With 5 bases removed from V and 3 bases from J, the gap between germline ends came to 20 bases. Per germline, CDR1 SGHVS and CDR2 FNYEAQ.

CDR3 residues: CSVVRAGALGETQYF. The CDR3 nucleotides are TGCAGCGTTGTTAGGGCGGGAGCGCTCGGTGAGACCCAGTACTTC. The V gene is TRBV29-1, the J gene TRBJ2-5; 7 nucleotides agree with TRBD2. The CDR3 spans 15 residues. In germline, CDR1 is SQVTM, CDR2 ANQGSEA. Unmatched junction bases numbered 13, after V lost 4 bases and J lost 5 bases. The full variable domain, completed using reference TRBV29-1 and TRBJ2-5, is SAVISQKPSRDICQRGTSLTIQCQVDSQVTMMFWYRQQPGQSLTLIATANQGSEATYESGFVIDKFPISRPNLTFSTLTVSNMSPEDSSIYLCSVVRAGALGETQYFGPGTRLLVL.

This chain joins TRBV19 and TRBJ2-1; 8 nucleotides match TRBD2. From germline, CDR1 is LNHDA and CDR2 SQIVND (reference sequence). The V gene end was trimmed by 4 bases and the J gene end by 8 bases; junction bases not matched to a gene: 13. The CDR3 spans 16 residues. The CDR3 spells CASSRGLGVSGDEQFF. CDR3 bases: TGTGCCAGTAGTAGGGGTCTAGGGGTTAGCGGGGATGAGCAGTTCTTC.

This clone was recorded a few times. V is TRBV7-9 and J is TRBJ1-2, with D unclear. Germline V CDR1 and CDR2: SEHNR, FQNEAQ (reference sequence). The V end was cut by 2 bases, the J end by 7 bases, with 14 bases between. The CDR3 is made up of 14 amino acids. The CDR3 coding sequence is TGTGCCAGCAGCTTAAAGTCGTCGGGGTCTGGCTACACCTTC. Translation gives CASSLKSSGSGYTF.

This clone was seen a single time. This sequence joins TRBV5-4 and TRBJ1-1; maybe TRBD1 (6 bases). This CDR3 has 16 amino acids. The ends were cut back, 4 bases at V and 0 bases at J, with 16 bases in the middle. Germline CDR1 and CDR2: SGHNT and YYREEE (reference sequence). CDR3 sequence reads: CASSPGQRHMNTEAFF. The CDR3 DNA is TGTGCCAGCAGCCCCGGACAGCGCCACATGAACACTGAAGCTTTCTTT.

Remarks on this clone: Other DNA sequences in the same sample also yield this CDR3. The chain couples TRBV28 to TRBJ1-3, with a weak D call TRBD1 (5 bases). In germline, CDR1 is MDHEN, CDR2 SYDVKM. There are 14 residues in the CDR3. Trimming removed 2 bases at V and 2 bases at J, with 7 bases between. The CDR3 is CASSLGGAGNTIYF. For the CDR3, the DNA is TGTGCCAGCAGTTTAGGGGGGGCTGGAAACACCATATATTTT.

The rearrangement uses TRBV7-9 and TRBJ1-1; tentatively, D is TRBD1 (6 bases). This CDR3 has 14 amino acids. From germline, CDR1 is SEHNR and CDR2 FQNEAQ (reference sequence). V lost 5 bases, J lost 4 bases, and 14 bases lay in between. CDR3 sequence: CASSHHREGTEAFF. CDR3 bases: TGTGCCAGCAGCCACCACAGGGAGGGCACTGAAGCTTTCTTT.

V gene TRBV2 combines with J gene TRBJ2-1; D call uncertain. The CDR3 extends over 13 amino acids. V lost 7 bases, J lost 4 bases, and 11 bases lay in between. CDR1 is SNHLY and CDR2 is FYNNEI in the germline V gene. CDR3 nucleotide sequence: TGTGCCAGCACATTCGGTCTGTACAATGAGCAGTTCTTC. This encodes CASTFGLYNEQFF.

On this clone: Other DNA sequences in this specimen translate into the identical CDR3. This chain links TRBV19 with TRBJ2-7; 13 nucleotides match TRBD2. The CDR3 totals 12 residues. Trimming at V came to 8 bases and at J to 5 bases, leaving 0 bases not matched to a gene. Germline-derived CDR1 and CDR2 are LNHDA and SQIVND (reference sequence). For the CDR3, the DNA is TGTGCCAGTGGGACTAGCGGGAACGAGCAGTACTTC. It is translated as CASGTSGNEQYF.

The rearrangement joins TRBV28 to TRBJ2-3; perhaps TRBD2 as D (5 bases). Trimming cost V 3 bases and J 0 bases, with 10 bases left between them. Germline V lookup: CDR1 MDHEN, CDR2 SYDVKM. This CDR3 is 15 amino acids long. CDR3 sequence: CASSLRRRSTDTQYF. The CDR3 DNA follows: TGTGCCAGCAGTTTGCGGAGGAGGAGCACAGATACGCAGTATTTT.